This TCR beta chain emerged from a study of T cells in Graves' hyperthyroidism and ophthalmopathy. TCR beta CDR3 regions were amplified from RNA transcripts. RT-PCR in the first round (using the HTBI primer set) targeted the TCR CDR3. MiXCR, applied by TCRdb to the multiplex PCR reads, yields one record per CDR3 protein. Of roughly 550,000 distinct CDR3 sequences in the sample, roughly 16% were seen once. This clonotype was detected a few times. The CDR3 runs 14 residues. Trimming removed 7 bases from V and 3 bases from J; junction bases left unmatched: 3. Germline CDR1 LNHDA, CDR2 SQIVND (reference sequence).

This TCR derives from a woman aged 30 to 39 with Graves' ophthalmopathy. The V and J genes are TRBV19 and TRBJ2-5; 12 bases fit TRBD2. The material sequenced was blood. Here the CDR3 DNA reads TGTGCCAGTAAGACTAGCGGGAGAGAAGAGACCCAGTACTTC. Amino acids: CASKTSGREETQYF.